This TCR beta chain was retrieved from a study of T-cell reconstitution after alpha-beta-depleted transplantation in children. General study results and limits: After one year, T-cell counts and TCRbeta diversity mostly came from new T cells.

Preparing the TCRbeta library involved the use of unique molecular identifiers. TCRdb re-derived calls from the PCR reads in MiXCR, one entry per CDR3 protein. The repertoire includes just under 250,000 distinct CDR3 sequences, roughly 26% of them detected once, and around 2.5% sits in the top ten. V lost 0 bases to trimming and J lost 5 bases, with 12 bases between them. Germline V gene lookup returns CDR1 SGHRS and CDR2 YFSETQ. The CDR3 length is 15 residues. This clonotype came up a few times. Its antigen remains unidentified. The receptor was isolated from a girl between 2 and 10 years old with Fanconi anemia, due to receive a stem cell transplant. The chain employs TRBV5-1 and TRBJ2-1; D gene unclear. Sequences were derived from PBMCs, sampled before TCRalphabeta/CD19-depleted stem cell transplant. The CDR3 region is CASSLGSVWDNEQFF. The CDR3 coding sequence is TGCGCCAGCAGCTTGGGGTCCGTGTGGGACAATGAGCAGTTCTTC.